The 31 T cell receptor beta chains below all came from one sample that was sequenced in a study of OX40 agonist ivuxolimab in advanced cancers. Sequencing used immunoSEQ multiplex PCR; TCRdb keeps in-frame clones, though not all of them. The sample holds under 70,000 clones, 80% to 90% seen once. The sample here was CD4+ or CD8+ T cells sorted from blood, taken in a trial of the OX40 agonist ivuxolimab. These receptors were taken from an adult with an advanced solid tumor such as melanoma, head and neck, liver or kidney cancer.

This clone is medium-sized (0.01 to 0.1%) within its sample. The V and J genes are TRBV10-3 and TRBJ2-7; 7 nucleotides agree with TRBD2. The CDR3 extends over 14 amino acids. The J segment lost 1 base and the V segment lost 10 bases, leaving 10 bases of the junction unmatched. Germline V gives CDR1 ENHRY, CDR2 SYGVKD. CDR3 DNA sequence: TGTGCCACGGATGCTAGCGGAGTTTCCTACGAGCAGTACTTC. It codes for CATDASGVSYEQYF.

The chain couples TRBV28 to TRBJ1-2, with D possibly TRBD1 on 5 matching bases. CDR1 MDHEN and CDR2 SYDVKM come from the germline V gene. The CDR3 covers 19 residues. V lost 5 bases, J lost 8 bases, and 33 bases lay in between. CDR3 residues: CASSEATAGRGRASEGYTF. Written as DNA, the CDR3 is TGTGCCAGCAGTGAGGCGACTGCGGGACGTGGCCGCGCCTCAGAGGGCTACACCTTC.

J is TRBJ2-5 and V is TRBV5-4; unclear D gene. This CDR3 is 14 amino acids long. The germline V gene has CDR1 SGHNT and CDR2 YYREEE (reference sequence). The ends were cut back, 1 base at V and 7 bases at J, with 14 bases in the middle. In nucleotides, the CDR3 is TGTGCCAGCAGCTTGCCAGGTGAACTTGGGACCCAGTACTTC. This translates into CASSLPGELGTQYF.

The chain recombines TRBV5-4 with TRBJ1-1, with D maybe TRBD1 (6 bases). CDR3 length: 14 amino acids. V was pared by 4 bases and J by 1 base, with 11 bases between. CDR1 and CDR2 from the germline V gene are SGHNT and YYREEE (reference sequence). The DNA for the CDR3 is TGTGCCAGCAGCGACGTGACAGGGAACACTGAAGCTTTCTTT. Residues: CASSDVTGNTEAFF.

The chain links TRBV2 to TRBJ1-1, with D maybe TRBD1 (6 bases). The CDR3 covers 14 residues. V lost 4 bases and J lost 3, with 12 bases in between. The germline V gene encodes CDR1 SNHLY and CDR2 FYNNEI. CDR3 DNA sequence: TGTGCCAGCAGTGTCGTAGCAGGGGACACTGAAGCTTTCTTT. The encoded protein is CASSVVAGDTEAFF.

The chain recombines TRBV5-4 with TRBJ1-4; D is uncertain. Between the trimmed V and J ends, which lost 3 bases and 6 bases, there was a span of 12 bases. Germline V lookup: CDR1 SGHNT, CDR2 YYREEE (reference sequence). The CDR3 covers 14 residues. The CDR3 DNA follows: TGTGCCAGCAGCTCCGGGCAGAATTATGAAAAACTGTTTTTT. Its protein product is CASSSGQNYEKLFF.

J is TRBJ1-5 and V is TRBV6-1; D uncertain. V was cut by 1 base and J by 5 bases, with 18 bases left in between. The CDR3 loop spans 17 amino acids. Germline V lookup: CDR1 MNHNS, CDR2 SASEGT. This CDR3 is CASSEVPAFYGHQPQHF. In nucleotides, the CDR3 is TGTGCCAGCAGTGAAGTCCCGGCGTTCTACGGCCATCAGCCCCAGCATTTT.

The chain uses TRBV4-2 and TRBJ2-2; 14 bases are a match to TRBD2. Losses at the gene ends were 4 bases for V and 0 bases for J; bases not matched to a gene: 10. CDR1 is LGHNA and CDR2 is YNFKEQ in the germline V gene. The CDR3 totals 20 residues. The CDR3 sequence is CASSLISGLAGGSNTGELFF. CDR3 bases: TGTGCCAGCAGCCTTATTTCAGGACTAGCGGGGGGCTCGAACACCGGGGAGCTGTTTTTT.

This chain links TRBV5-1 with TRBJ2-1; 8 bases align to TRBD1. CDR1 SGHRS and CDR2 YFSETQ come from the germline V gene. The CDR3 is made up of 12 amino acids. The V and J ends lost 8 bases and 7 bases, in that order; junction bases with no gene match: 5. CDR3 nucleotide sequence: TGCGCCAGTAGACAGGGGTTTAATGAGCAGTTCTTC. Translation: CASRQGFNEQFF. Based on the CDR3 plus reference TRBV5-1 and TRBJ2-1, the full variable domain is KAGVTQTPRYLIKTRGQQVTLSCSPISGHRSVSWYQQTPGQGLQFLFEYFSETQRNKGNFPGRFSGRQFSNSRSEMNVSTLELGDSALYLCASRQGFNEQFFGPGTRLTVL.

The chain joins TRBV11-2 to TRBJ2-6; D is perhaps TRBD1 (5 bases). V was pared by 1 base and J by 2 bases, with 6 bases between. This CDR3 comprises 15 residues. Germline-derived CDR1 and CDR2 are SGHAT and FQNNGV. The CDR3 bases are TGTGCCAGCAGCTTAGGCAGGGCTGGGGCCAACGTCCTGACTTTC. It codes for CASSLGRAGANVLTF.

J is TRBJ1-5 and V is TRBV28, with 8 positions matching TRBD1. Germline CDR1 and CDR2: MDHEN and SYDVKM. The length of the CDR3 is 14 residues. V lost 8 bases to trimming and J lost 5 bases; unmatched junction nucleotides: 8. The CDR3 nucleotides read TGTGCCAGCGCGAGCGGACAGGGTGATCAGCCCCAGCATTTT. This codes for CASASGQGDQPQHF.

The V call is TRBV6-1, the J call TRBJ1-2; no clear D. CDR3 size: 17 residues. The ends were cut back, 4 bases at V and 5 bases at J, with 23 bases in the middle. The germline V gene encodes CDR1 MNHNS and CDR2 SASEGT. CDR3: CASSARIPAQWMYGYTF. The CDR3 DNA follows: TGTGCCAGCAGTGCTCGTATACCGGCCCAGTGGATGTATGGCTACACCTTC.

This CDR3 reads CASSPRVAAGNTIYF. CDR3 nucleotides: TGTGCCAGCAGCCCCCGGGTGGCAGCTGGAAACACCATATATTTT. The V and J genes are TRBV7-9 and TRBJ1-3, with D uncertain. V shed 5 bases and J shed 2 bases, with 13 bases lying between them. Germline assignment: CDR1 SEHNR and CDR2 FQNEAQ (reference sequence). The CDR3 has 15 amino acids.

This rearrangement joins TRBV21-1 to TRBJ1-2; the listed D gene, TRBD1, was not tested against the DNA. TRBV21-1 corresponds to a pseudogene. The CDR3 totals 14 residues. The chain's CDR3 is CASSKGGRAGCYTF. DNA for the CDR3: TGTGCCAGCAGCAAAGGCGGCAGGGCCGGTTGCTACACCTTC.

The DNA of the CDR3 is TGTGCCAGCAGCCTTCAGACAGGGGGGCGACAGCAGTTCTTC. Translating gives CASSLQTGGRQQFF. The chain recombines TRBV7-9 with TRBJ2-1; the match to TRBD1 covers 9 bases. The length of the CDR3 is 14 residues. CDR1 is SEHNR and CDR2 is FQNEAQ in the germline V gene (reference sequence). J lost 11 bases, V lost 5 bases, and 10 bases had no gene match.

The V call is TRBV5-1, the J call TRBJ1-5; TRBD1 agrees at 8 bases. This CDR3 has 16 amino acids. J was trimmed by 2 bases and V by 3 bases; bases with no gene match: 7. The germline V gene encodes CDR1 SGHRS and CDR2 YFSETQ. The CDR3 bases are TGCGCCAGCAGCTCGGTGCCAGGGGGCGGCAATCAGCCCCAGCATTTT. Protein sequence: CASSSVPGGGNQPQHF.

CDR3 loop: CASSLSGLVYNEQFF. The DNA of the CDR3 is TGTGCCAGCAGCTTAAGCGGACTAGTCTACAATGAGCAGTTCTTC. The V gene is TRBV7-3, the J gene TRBJ2-1, with TRBD2 identical over 7 bases. The junction had 3 bases not matched to a gene; V was cut back by 1 base and J by 3 bases. CDR3 length: 15 amino acids. Germline CDR1 is SGHTA and CDR2 is FQGTGA.

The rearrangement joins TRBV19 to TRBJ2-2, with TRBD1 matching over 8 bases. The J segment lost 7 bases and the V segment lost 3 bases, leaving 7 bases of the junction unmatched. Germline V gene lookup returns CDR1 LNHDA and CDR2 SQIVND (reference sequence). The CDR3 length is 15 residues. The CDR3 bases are TGTGCCAGTAGTATGTCCCCAGGGGGCGGCGGGGAGCTGTTTTTT. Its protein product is CASSMSPGGGGELFF.

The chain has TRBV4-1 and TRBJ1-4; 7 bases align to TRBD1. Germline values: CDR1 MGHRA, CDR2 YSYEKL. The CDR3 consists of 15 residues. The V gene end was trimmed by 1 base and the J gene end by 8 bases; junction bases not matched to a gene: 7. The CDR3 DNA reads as TGCGCCAGCAGCCAAGTGGGGGACAGTGGAGAAAAACTGTTTTTT. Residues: CASSQVGDSGEKLFF.

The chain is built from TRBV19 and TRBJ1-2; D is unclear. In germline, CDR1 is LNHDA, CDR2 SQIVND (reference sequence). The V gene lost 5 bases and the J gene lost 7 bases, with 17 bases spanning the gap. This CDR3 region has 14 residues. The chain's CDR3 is CASSRRGLGGGYTF. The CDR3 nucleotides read TGTGCCAGTAGTCGGCGGGGTTTGGGTGGTGGCTACACCTTC.

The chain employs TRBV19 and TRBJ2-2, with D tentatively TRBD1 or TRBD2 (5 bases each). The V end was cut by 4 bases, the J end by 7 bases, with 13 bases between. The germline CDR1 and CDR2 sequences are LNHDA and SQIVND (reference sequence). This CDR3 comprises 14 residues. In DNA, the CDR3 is TGTGCCAGTAGTAAGGGACCGACGTACGGGGAGCTGTTTTTT. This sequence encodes CASSKGPTYGELFF.

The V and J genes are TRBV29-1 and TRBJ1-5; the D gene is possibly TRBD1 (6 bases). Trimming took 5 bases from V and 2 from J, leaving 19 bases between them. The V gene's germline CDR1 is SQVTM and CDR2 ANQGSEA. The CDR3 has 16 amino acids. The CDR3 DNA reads TGCAGCGTTTGCAGGGGCGTATGTGGTGGCAATCAGCCCCAGCATTTT. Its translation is CSVCRGVCGGNQPQHF.

The CDR3 nucleotides read TGCAGCGTGCGAAGCGGGGATACGCAGTATTTT. It yields the protein CSVRSGDTQYF. The chain combines TRBV20-1 with TRBJ2-3; TRBD2 might be the D (6 bases). The CDR3 runs 11 residues. Germline CDR1 DFQATT, CDR2 SNEGSKA (reference sequence).

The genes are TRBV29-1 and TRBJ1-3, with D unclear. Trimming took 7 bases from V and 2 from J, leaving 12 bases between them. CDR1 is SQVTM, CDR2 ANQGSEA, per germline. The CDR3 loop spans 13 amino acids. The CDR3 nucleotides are TGCAGCGCTATATGGGCTCCTGGAAACACCATATATTTT. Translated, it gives CSAIWAPGNTIYF.

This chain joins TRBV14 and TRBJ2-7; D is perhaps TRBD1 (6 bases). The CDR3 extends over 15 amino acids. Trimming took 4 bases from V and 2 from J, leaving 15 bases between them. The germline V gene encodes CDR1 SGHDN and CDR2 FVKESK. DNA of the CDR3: TGTGCCAGCAGCCCCGTCGGACAGATTACCTACGAGCAGTACTTC. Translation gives CASSPVGQITYEQYF. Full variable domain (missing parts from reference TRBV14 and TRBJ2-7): EAGVTQFPSHSVIEKGQTVTLRCDPISGHDNLYWYRRVMGKEIKFLLHFVKESKQDESGMPNNRFLAERTGGTYSTLKVQPAELEDSGVYFCASSPVGQITYEQYFGPGTRLTVT.

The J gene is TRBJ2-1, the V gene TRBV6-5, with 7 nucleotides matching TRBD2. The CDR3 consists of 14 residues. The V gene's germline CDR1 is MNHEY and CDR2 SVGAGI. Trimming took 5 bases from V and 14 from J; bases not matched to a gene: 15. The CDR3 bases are TGTGCCAGCAGTCCCAAATATAGCGGGCCAAGAAAGTTCTTC. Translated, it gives CASSPKYSGPRKFF.

The CDR3 spells CASSFGGRASYEQYF. DNA of the CDR3: TGTGCCAGCAGCTTTGGCGGGAGGGCCTCCTACGAGCAGTACTTC. This chain uses TRBV5-6 with TRBJ2-7; 9 nucleotides agree with TRBD2. With 2 bases clipped from V and 0 bases from J, the junction kept 3 bases outside the gene matches. The CDR3 loop spans 15 amino acids. Germline V CDR1 and CDR2: SGHDT, YYEEEE.

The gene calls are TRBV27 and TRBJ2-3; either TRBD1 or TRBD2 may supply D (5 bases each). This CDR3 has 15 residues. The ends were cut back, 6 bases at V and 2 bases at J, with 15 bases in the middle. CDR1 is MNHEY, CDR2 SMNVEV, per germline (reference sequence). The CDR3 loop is CASRKIGGVTDTQYF. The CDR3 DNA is TGTGCCAGCAGAAAGATTGGGGGAGTCACAGATACGCAGTATTTT.

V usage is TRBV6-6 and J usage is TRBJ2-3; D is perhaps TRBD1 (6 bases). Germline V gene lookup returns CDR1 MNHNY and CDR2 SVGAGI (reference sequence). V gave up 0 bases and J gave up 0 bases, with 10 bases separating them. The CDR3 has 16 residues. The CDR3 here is CASSYSRDTSTDTQYF. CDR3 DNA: TGTGCCAGCAGTTACTCAAGGGACACTAGCACAGATACGCAGTATTTT.

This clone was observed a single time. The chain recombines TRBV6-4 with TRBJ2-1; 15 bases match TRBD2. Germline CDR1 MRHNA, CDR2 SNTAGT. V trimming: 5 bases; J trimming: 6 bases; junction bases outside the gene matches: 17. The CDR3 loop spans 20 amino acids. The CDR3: CASSKTEGTSGGRLGNEQFF. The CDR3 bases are TGTGCCAGCAGTAAGACCGAAGGGACTAGCGGGGGGCGCCTCGGCAATGAGCAGTTCTTC.

This CDR3 reads CASSLGQGANYGYTF. The CDR3 bases are TGCGCCAGCAGCTTGGGGCAGGGAGCTAACTATGGCTACACCTTC. The genes are TRBV5-1 and TRBJ1-2, with D maybe TRBD1 (5 bases). The CDR3 is made up of 15 amino acids. V was pared by 0 bases and J by 0 bases, with 9 bases between. Germline V CDR1 and CDR2: SGHRS, YFSETQ. Full variable domain (remainder filled in from reference TRBV5-1 and TRBJ1-2): KAGVTQTPRYLIKTRGQQVTLSCSPISGHRSVSWYQQTPGQGLQFLFEYFSETQRNKGNFPGRFSGRQFSNSRSEMNVSTLELGDSALYLCASSLGQGANYGYTFGSGTRLTVV.